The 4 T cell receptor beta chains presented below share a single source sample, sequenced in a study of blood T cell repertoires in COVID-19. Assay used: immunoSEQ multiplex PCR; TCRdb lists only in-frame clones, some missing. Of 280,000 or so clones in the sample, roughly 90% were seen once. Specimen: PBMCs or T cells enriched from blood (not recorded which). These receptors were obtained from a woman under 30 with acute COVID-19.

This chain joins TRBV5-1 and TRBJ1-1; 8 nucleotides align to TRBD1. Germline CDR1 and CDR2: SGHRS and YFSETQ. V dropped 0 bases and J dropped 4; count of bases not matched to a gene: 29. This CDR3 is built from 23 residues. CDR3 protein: CASSLGVLTGDPQRGRVRTEAFF. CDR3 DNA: TGCGCCAGCAGCTTGGGTGTCCTGACAGGGGACCCCCAAAGGGGCCGAGTGCGCACTGAAGCTTTCTTT.

The DNA of the CDR3 is TGTGCCAGCAGCGTAACTAGCGGGGAGTACGAGCAGTACTTC. Its translation: CASSVTSGEYEQYF. This chain links TRBV2 with TRBJ2-7, with TRBD2 matching 10 bases. V lost 6 bases and J lost 4; bases outside the gene matches: 6. CDR3 size: 14 residues. Germline V gene sequence: CDR1 SNHLY, CDR2 FYNNEI.

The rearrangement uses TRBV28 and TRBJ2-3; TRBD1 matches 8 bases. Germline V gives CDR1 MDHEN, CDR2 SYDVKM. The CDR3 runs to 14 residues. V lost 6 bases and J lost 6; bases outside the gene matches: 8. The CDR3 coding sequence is TGTGCCAGCAGGGATAGACAGGGGTCGGATACGCAGTATTTT. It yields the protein CASRDRQGSDTQYF. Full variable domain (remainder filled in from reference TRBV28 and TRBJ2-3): DVKVTQSSRYLVKRTGEKVFLECVQDMDHENMFWYRQDPGLGLRLIYFSYDVKMKEKGDIPEGYSVSREKKERFSLILESASTNQTSMYLCASRDRQGSDTQYFGPGTRLTVL.

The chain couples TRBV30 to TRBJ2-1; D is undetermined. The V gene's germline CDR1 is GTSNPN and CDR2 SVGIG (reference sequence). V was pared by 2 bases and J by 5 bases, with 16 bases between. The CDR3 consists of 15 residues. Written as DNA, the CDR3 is TGTGCCTGGAGTCGTGGCGTCGGAGTGGACAATGAGCAGTTCTTC. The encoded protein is CAWSRGVGVDNEQFF.